This record looks at one TCR beta chain sequence and its context. The antigen remains unidentified. The data are from a study of Ad26.COV2.S vaccination and SARS-CoV-2 variants. Profiling relied on immunoSEQ multiplex PCR, and the TCRdb table lists in-frame clones only, not all of them. The sample comprises 400,000 or so clones, 75% to 90% of which are singletons, and around 3.4% rests with the top ten. Treatment denoted: roughly 19 received Ad26.COV2.S at low or high dose, single or two shots; about 5 received placebo; per-sample allocation not given. Day 63 after the first injection of vaccine or placebo was the sampling time. Adults aged 18-55 years in Boston included the donor. Study-level results: Measurements of TCR breadth and depth may have given underestimates of the total T cell responses.

J lost 4 bases, V lost 1 base, and 8 bases had no gene match. The CDR3 extends over 16 amino acids. CDR1 and CDR2 (germline): LGHDT, YNNKEL (reference sequence). The TCR comes from a person aged 18-65 years who received the Ad26.COV2.S COVID-19 vaccine or a placebo. The J gene is TRBJ1-2, the V gene TRBV3-1 (or the pseudogene TRBV3-2); 8 nucleotides line up with TRBD1. This material consisted of peripheral blood, taken in a trial of Ad26.COV2.S vaccine versus placebo. CDR3 protein: CASSQASGGDSYGYTF. CDR3 coding DNA: TGTGCCAGCAGCCAAGCCTCAGGGGGCGATTCCTATGGCTACACCTTC.